What follows are 6 T cell receptor beta chains derived from one specimen sequenced in a study of T cells in localized non-small cell lung cancer. Data came from immunoSEQ multiplex PCR; TCRdb stores just in-frame clones and leaves some out. The sample shows 25,000 or so clones, roughly 87% of them seen only once. Specimen: peripheral blood, collected before any cancer treatment. The receptors here all came from a male donor aged 60 or older with stage I lung adenocarcinoma.

The V and J genes are TRBV18 and TRBJ2-5; no definite D call. The CDR3 contains 16 residues. V gave up 2 bases and J gave up 4 bases, with 17 bases separating them. Per germline, CDR1 KGHSH and CDR2 LQKENI. This CDR3 is CASSPDVGFGVETQYF. CDR3 nucleotide sequence: TGTGCCAGCTCACCAGACGTGGGGTTCGGAGTAGAGACCCAGTACTTC.

V usage is TRBV9 and J usage is TRBJ2-1; TRBD2 matches at 7 bases. CDR1 and CDR2 from the germline V gene are SGDLS and YYNGEE. This CDR3 is 15 amino acids long. The ends lost 0 bases at V and 7 bases at J; junction bases unmatched: 7. Here the CDR3 DNA reads TGTGCCAGCAGCGTAGAATTGGCTAGCGGAAATGAGCAGTTCTTC. Its protein product is CASSVELASGNEQFF.

V gene TRBV30 combines with J gene TRBJ2-7, with D perhaps TRBD1 (6 bases). The V end was cut by 7 bases, the J end by 2 bases, with 12 bases between. CDR1 GTSNPN and CDR2 SVGIG come from the germline V gene (reference sequence). The CDR3 has 12 residues. The DNA of the CDR3 is TGTGCCTTGAGAGGGGGTCCCTACGAGCAGTACTTC. Amino acid sequence: CALRGGPYEQYF.

A few counts support this clone. The chain couples TRBV5-6 to TRBJ2-7, with D tentatively TRBD1 or TRBD2 (5 bases each). Trimming left V 0 bases short and J 2 bases short, with 12 bases between. Germline assignment: CDR1 SGHDT and CDR2 YYEEEE. CDR3 length: 15 amino acids. Written as DNA, the CDR3 is TGTGCCAGCAGCTTGGTCGGGGCACCCGCCTACGAGCAGTACTTC. Its translation: CASSLVGAPAYEQYF.

This clone was seen once. CDR3 sequence: CASVKGLYGYTF. DNA for the CDR3: TGTGCCAGTGTTAAGGGATTATATGGCTACACCTTC. The chain combines TRBV19 with TRBJ1-2; D is ambiguous. The V and J ends lost 8 bases and 5 bases respectively, with 12 bases between them. Looked up from germline, CDR1 is LNHDA and CDR2 is SQIVND (reference sequence). The CDR3 runs 12 residues.

The chain links TRBV2 to TRBJ1-6; 7 nucleotides align to TRBD1. Trimming took 4 bases from V and 7 from J; bases not matched to a gene: 4. CDR1 is SNHLY, CDR2 FYNNEI, per germline. This CDR3 has 14 amino acids. The CDR3 here is CASSGDSTNSPLHF. In nucleotides, the CDR3 is TGTGCCAGCAGTGGGGACAGCACGAATTCACCCCTCCACTTT.